Below, 18 T cell receptor beta chains from the same sample are listed, as sequenced in a study of blood T cell repertoires in COVID-19 (dated by TCRdb to between 2020 and 2021). The library was made by the immunoSEQ multiplex PCR assay. Drawn from immuneACCESS, this table holds only the in-frame rearrangements with V and J called that TCRdb kept. Clones are partly lost; checked studies trace under half to an unresolved V gene and leave the rest unexplained. Counted in this sample were 85,000 to 100,000 clones; 90% of them appeared once. Of the sample, 1.7% falls within the top ten clones. Sequenced input: peripheral blood. The source of these receptors is a man aged 60 to 69 with acute or convalescent COVID-19.

The rearrangement uses TRBV10-3 and TRBJ1-1; 8 bases line up with TRBD1. V was pared by 6 bases and J by 2 bases, with 8 bases of the junction left unmatched. Germline CDR1 ENHRY, CDR2 SYGVKD. The CDR3 consists of 15 residues. In nucleotides, the CDR3 is TGTGCCATCAGGCATTCCGGGACAGGCAACACTGAAGCTTTCTTT. This encodes CAIRHSGTGNTEAFF.

CDR3 residues: CASSPGGDEKLFF. The CDR3 coding sequence is TGTGCCAGCTCACCAGGCGGGGATGAAAAACTGTTTTTT. This chain links TRBV18 with TRBJ1-4; D unresolved. This CDR3 is built from 13 residues. CDR1 is KGHSH and CDR2 is LQKENI in the germline V gene. V was pared by 2 bases and J by 6 bases, with 7 bases between.

This chain connects TRBV19 to TRBJ1-6, with D possibly being TRBD1 (5 bases). This CDR3 contains 16 residues. The V end lost 3 bases, the J end lost 8 bases, and 17 bases lay between the germline ends. Germline assignment: CDR1 LNHDA and CDR2 SQIVND (reference sequence). The CDR3 sequence: CASSMYGQGRDSPLHF. The CDR3 DNA reads TGTGCCAGTAGTATGTACGGTCAGGGTCGCGATTCACCCCTCCACTTT. The entire variable domain, with the rest obtained from reference TRBV19 and TRBJ1-6, is as follows: DGGITQSPKYLFRKEGQNVTLSCEQNLNHDAMYWYRQDPGQGLRLIYYSQIVNDFQKGDIAEGYSVSREKKESFPLTVTSAQKNPTAFYLCASSMYGQGRDSPLHFGNGTRLTVT.

The chain employs TRBV27 and TRBJ1-4; 8 bases agree with TRBD1. This CDR3 has 14 residues. The germline CDR1 and CDR2 sequences are MNHEY and SMNVEV (reference sequence). J gave up 4 bases and V 10 bases, and 8 bases lay outside the gene matches. CDR3 in amino acids: CAIPSDRVNEKLFF. CDR3 nucleotide sequence: TGTGCCATCCCCTCGGACAGGGTTAATGAAAAACTGTTTTTT.

The chain links TRBV5-1 to TRBJ1-1, with TRBD1 as a possible D gene (5 bases). Looked up from germline, CDR1 is SGHRS and CDR2 is YFSETQ. V shed 2 bases and J shed 1 base, with 12 bases lying between them. This CDR3 contains 15 residues. The CDR3 coding sequence is TGCGCCAGCAGCTTTTGGGGGGGAACGAACACTGAAGCTTTCTTT. Translated: CASSFWGGTNTEAFF.

The chain combines TRBV6-5 with TRBJ1-2, with a weak D call TRBD1 (6 bases). CDR3 length equals 12 residues. Germline assignment: CDR1 MNHEY and CDR2 SVGAGI. V lost 5 bases and J lost 8, with 12 bases in between. Written as DNA, the CDR3 is TGTGCCAGCAGTACGAACAGGGAAGGCTACACCTTC. This gives the protein CASSTNREGYTF.

The chain joins TRBV7-2 to TRBJ2-5; D may be TRBD2 (7 bases). V was shortened by 5 bases and J by 0 bases, with 16 bases between the two germline ends. CDR3 length equals 16 residues. Germline V CDR1 and CDR2: SGHTA, FQGNSA. This chain's CDR3 is CASSPTGRGYQETQYF. CDR3 DNA: TGTGCCAGCAGCCCGACGGGGAGGGGGTACCAAGAGACCCAGTACTTC.

The chain links TRBV28 to TRBJ1-5; no firm D call. This CDR3 spans 15 amino acids. Germline V lookup: CDR1 MDHEN, CDR2 SYDVKM. V was cut by 2 bases and J by 2 bases, with 10 bases left in between. As DNA, the CDR3 is TGTGCCAGCAGTTTAAGGAGGCAGGGCAATCAGCCCCAGCATTTT. Amino acids: CASSLRRQGNQPQHF.

The chain combines TRBV6-5 with TRBJ1-2, with TRBD1 matching over 8 bases. With V trimmed by 3 bases and J by 7 bases, 4 bases remained unmatched. Germline lookup yields CDR1 MNHEY and CDR2 SVGAGI. The CDR3 spans 13 residues. The CDR3 reads CASSYSGGVGYTF. CDR3 DNA: TGTGCCAGCAGTTATTCAGGGGGCGTTGGCTACACCTTC.

The rearrangement uses TRBV6-5 and TRBJ1-1; D gene ambiguous. This CDR3 comprises 12 residues. Trimming took 2 bases from V and 5 from J, leaving 6 bases between them. Germline V gene sequence: CDR1 MNHEY, CDR2 SVGAGI. The CDR3 nucleotides read TGTGCCAGCAGTTACGGGAGAACTGAAGCTTTCTTT. Residues: CASSYGRTEAFF.

The rearrangement joins TRBV6-5 to TRBJ2-5; 12 nucleotides align to TRBD2. Germline CDR1 and CDR2: MNHEY and SVGAGI. The CDR3 totals 14 residues. V was pared by 6 bases and J by 4 bases, with 3 bases of the junction left unmatched. CDR3 coding DNA: TGTGCCAGCAGGGCTAGCGGGGGGGGAGAGACCCAGTACTTC. This sequence encodes CASRASGGGETQYF.

The chain has TRBV29-1 and TRBJ1-1, with D possibly matching TRBD1 (6 bases). There are 12 residues in the CDR3. Germline values: CDR1 SQVTM, CDR2 ANQGSEA. V lost 4 bases to trimming and J lost 5 bases, with 11 bases between them. The CDR3 protein is CSVGQGLTEAFF. CDR3 in DNA: TGCAGCGTTGGGCAGGGGCTTACTGAAGCTTTCTTT.

The chain joins TRBV5-1 to TRBJ1-1; TRBD1 might be the D (5 bases). The CDR3 covers 14 residues. V lost 4 bases, J lost 2 bases, and 12 bases lay in between. Germline V gene sequence: CDR1 SGHRS, CDR2 YFSETQ. CDR3 DNA: TGCGCCAGCAGCCGGGGGTTTACCAACACTGAAGCTTTCTTT. Its protein is CASSRGFTNTEAFF. The variable domain in full, with the rest retrieved from reference TRBV5-1 and TRBJ1-1, is KAGVTQTPRYLIKTRGQQVTLSCSPISGHRSVSWYQQTPGQGLQFLFEYFSETQRNKGNFPGRFSGRQFSNSRSEMNVSTLELGDSALYLCASSRGFTNTEAFFGQGTRLTVV.

Only one count was recorded for this clone. V is TRBV6-5 and J is TRBJ1-5; 8 bases match TRBD1. This CDR3 comprises 14 residues. Germline CDR1 reads MNHEY; CDR2 reads SVGAGI. The junction had 8 bases not matched to a gene; V was cut back by 6 bases and J by 7 bases. In DNA, the CDR3 is TGTGCCAGCAGCGGACAGGGATATGCCCAGCCCCAGCATTTT. Protein product: CASSGQGYAQPQHF.

The rearrangement joins TRBV29-1 to TRBJ1-4, with D uncertain. This CDR3 comprises 12 residues. Trimming took 7 bases from V and 8 from J, leaving 14 bases between them. CDR1 and CDR2 from the germline V gene are SQVTM and ANQGSEA. The CDR3 nucleotides are TGCAGCGCCCAGGCTACGGTGGAAAAACTGTTTTTT. Its protein product is CSAQATVEKLFF.

This chain uses TRBV19 with TRBJ2-3, with 12 nucleotides matching TRBD1. Germline-derived CDR1 and CDR2 are LNHDA and SQIVND (reference sequence). The CDR3 is 17 amino acids. The V gene end was trimmed by 6 bases and the J gene end by 1 base; junction bases not matched to a gene: 8. Here the CDR3 reads CASRTGTGGVGTDTQYF. CDR3 bases: TGTGCCAGTAGGACCGGGACAGGGGGCGTAGGCACAGATACGCAGTATTTT.

The chain employs TRBV5-6 and TRBJ1-1, with TRBD1 matching over 9 bases. Per the germline V gene, CDR1 is SGHDT and CDR2 is YYEEEE. With 5 bases clipped from V and 12 bases from J, the junction kept 17 bases outside the gene matches. CDR3 length: 15 amino acids. CDR3 amino acids: CASRHTGTGSAKSFF. The CDR3, as DNA: TGTGCCAGCAGGCATACCGGGACAGGGTCGGCCAAGTCTTTCTTT.

This chain connects TRBV30 to TRBJ2-1; 11 bases fit TRBD2. The J segment lost 15 bases and the V segment lost 0 bases, leaving 7 bases of the junction unmatched. Per germline, CDR1 GTSNPN and CDR2 SVGIG (reference sequence). This CDR3 region has 13 residues. DNA of the CDR3: TGTGCCTGGAGTGTATCGCGACTAGCGGGGAGGTTCTTC. Its protein is CAWSVSRLAGRFF. The full variable domain, in which reference TRBV30 and TRBJ2-1 provide the parts outside the CDR3, is SQTIHQWPATLVQPVGSPLSLECTVEGTSNPNLYWYRQAAGRGLQLLFYSVGIGQISSEVPQNLSASRPQDRQFILSSKKLLLSDSGFYLCAWSVSRLAGRFFGPGTRLTVL.